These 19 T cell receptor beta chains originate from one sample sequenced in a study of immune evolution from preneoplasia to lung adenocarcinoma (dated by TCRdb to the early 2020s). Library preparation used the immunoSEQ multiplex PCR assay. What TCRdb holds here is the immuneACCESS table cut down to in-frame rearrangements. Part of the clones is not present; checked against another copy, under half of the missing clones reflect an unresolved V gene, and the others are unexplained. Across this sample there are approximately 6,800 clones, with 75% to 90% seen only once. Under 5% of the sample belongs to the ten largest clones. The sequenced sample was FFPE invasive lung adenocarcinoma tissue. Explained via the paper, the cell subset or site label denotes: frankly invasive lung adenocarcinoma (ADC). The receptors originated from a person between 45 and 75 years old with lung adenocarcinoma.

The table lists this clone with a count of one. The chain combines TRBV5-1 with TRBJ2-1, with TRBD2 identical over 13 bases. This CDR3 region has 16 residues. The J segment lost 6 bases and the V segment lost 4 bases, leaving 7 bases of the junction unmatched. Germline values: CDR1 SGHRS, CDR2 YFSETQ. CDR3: CASSVPGLAGINEQFF. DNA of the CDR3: TGCGCCAGCAGCGTACCGGGACTAGCGGGAATCAATGAGCAGTTCTTC.

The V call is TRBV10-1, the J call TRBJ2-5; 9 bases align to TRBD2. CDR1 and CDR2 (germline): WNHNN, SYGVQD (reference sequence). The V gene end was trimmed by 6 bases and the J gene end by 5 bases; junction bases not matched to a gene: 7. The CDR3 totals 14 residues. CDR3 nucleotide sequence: TGCGCCAGCAGCGCGGGAGGGCCGGTGGAGACCCAGTACTTC. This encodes CASSAGGPVETQYF.

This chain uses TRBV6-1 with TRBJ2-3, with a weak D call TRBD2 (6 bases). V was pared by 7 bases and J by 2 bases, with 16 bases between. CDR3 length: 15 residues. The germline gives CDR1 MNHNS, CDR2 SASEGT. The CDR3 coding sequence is TGTGCCAGCACCCCGCTTGGGGGGACCACAGATACGCAGTATTTT. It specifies CASTPLGGTTDTQYF.

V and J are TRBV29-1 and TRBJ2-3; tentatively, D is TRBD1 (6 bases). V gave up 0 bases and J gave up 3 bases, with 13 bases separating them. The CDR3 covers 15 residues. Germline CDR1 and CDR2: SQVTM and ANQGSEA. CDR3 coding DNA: TGCAGCGTTGAAGATGTGCAACAGGGTACAGATACGCAGTATTTT. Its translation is CSVEDVQQGTDTQYF.

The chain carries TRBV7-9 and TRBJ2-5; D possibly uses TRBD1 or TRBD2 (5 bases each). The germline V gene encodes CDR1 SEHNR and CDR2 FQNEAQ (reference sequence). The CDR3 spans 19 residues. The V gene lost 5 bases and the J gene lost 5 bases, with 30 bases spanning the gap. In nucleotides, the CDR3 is TGTGCCAGCAGCACCCTAGCCGGGTTGCAGGGAAGGGGCAGGGAGACCCAGTACTTC. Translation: CASSTLAGLQGRGRETQYF. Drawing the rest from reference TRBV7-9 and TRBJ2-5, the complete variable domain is DTGVSQNPRHKITKRGQNVTFRCDPISEHNRLYWYRQTLGQGPEFLTYFQNEAQLEKSRLLSDRFSAERPKGSFSTLEIQRTEQGDSAMYLCASSTLAGLQGRGRETQYFGPGTRLLVL.

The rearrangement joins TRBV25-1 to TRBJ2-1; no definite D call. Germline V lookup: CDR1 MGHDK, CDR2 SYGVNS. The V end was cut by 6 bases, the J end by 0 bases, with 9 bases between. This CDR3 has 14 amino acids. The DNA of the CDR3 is TGTGCCAGCAGCTCATCACCCTCCTACAATGAGCAGTTCTTC. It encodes CASSSSPSYNEQFF.

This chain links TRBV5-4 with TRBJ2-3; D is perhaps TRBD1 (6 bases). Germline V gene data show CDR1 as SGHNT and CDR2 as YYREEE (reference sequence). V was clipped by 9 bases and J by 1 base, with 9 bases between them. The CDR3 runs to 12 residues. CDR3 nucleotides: TGTGCCACAAACAGGGGCACAGATACGCAGTATTTT. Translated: CATNRGTDTQYF.

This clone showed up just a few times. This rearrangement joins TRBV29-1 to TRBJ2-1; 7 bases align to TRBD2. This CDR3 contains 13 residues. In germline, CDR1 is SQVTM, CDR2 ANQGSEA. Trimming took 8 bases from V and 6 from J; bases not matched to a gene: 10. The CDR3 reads CSHTSAAANEQFF. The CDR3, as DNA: TGCAGCCATACTAGCGCCGCCGCCAATGAGCAGTTCTTC.

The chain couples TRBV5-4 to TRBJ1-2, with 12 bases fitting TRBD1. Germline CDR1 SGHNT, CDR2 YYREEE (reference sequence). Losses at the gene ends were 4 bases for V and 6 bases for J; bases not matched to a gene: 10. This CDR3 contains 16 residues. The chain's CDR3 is CASSTGQGARYNGYTF. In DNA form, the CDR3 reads TGTGCCAGCAGCACGGGACAGGGGGCTAGGTATAATGGCTACACCTTC.

The CDR3 DNA sequence: TGTGCCAGCAGGAGACAGGGGAGGCAGCCCCAGCATTTT. As protein: CASRRQGRQPQHF. The chain couples TRBV6-1 to TRBJ1-5; 8 bases match TRBD1. Germline-derived CDR1 and CDR2 are MNHNS and SASEGT. The J segment lost 7 bases and the V segment lost 6 bases, leaving 5 bases of the junction unmatched. This CDR3 comprises 13 residues.

The CDR3 bases are TGTGCCTGGGGTAGGGGGCAAGAGACCCAGTACTTC. Protein product: CAWGRGQETQYF. The chain combines TRBV30 with TRBJ2-5, with D maybe TRBD1 (6 bases). Deletions cut 5 bases from V and 2 bases from J, with 9 bases between. In germline, CDR1 is GTSNPN, CDR2 SVGIG (reference sequence). The CDR3 is made up of 12 amino acids.

CDR3 sequence: CASSLSSAGIGELFF. The DNA of the CDR3 is TGTGCCAGCAGCTTAAGTTCCGCGGGGATCGGGGAGCTGTTTTTT. J is TRBJ2-2 and V is TRBV7-6, with a weak D call TRBD2 (6 bases). The CDR3 covers 15 residues. V lost 2 bases and J 7 bases, leaving 14 bases between the germline ends. Germline CDR1 is SGHVS and CDR2 is FNYEAQ.

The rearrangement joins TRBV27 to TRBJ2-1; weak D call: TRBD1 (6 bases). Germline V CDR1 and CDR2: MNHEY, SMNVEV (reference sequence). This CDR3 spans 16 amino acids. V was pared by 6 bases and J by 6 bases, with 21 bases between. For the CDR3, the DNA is TGTGCCAGCAGCACACTACAGGGCTGGGGATCCAATGAGCAGTTCTTC. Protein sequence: CASSTLQGWGSNEQFF.

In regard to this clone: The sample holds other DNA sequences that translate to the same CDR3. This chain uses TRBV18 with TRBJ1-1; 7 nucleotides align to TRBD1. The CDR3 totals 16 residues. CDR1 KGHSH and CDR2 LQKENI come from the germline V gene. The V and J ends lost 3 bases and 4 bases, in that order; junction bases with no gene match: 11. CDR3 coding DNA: TGTGCCAGCTCACCTCGGACAGGCCCAGAAGGCACTGAAGCTTTCTTT. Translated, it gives CASSPRTGPEGTEAFF.

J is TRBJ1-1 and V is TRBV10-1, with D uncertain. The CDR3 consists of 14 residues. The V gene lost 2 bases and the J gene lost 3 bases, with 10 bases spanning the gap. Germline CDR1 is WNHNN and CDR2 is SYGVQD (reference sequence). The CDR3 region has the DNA TGCGCCAGCAGTGAGGGCGCGGGATACACTGAAGCTTTCTTT. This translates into CASSEGAGYTEAFF.

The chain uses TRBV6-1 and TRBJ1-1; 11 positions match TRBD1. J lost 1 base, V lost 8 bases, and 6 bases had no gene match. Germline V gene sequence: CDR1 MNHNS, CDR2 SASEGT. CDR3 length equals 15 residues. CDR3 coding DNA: TGTGCCAGCTTTACCGGGACAGGGGGGAACACTGAAGCTTTCTTT. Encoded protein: CASFTGTGGNTEAFF.

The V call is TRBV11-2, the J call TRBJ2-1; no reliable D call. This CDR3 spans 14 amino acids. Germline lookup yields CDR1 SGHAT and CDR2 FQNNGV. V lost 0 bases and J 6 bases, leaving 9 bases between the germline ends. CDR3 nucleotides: TGTGCCAGCAGCTTAGATCGGGCAATCAATGAGCAGTTCTTC. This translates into CASSLDRAINEQFF.

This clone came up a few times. CDR3 in DNA: TGTGCCAGCAGCCCCCGGATTAACGGGGAAAAACTGTTTTTT. Translation: CASSPRINGEKLFF. The J gene is TRBJ1-4, the V gene TRBV7-6; D call uncertain. This CDR3 is 14 amino acids long. V lost 5 bases to trimming and J lost 8 bases, with 15 bases between them. The germline gives CDR1 SGHVS, CDR2 FNYEAQ. The full variable domain, its missing parts supplied by reference TRBV7-6 and TRBJ1-4, is GAGVSQSPRYKVTKRGQDVALRCDPISGHVSLYWYRQALGQGPEFLTYFNYEAQQDKSGLPNDRFSAERPEGSISTLTIQRTEQRDSAMYRCASSPRINGEKLFFGSGTQLSVL.

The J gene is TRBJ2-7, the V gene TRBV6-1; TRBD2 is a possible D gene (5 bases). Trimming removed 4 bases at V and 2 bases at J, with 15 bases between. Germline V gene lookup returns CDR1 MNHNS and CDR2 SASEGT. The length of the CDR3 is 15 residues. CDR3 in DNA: TGTGCCAGCAGTGGGTTAGGACGGGGAACCTACGAGCAGTACTTC. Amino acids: CASSGLGRGTYEQYF.